This TCR beta chain was recovered during a study of OX40 agonist ivuxolimab in advanced cancers. Sequencing used immunoSEQ multiplex PCR; TCRdb keeps in-frame clones, though not all of them. The sample shows around 69,000 clones, roughly four fifths of them seen only once. Broader study findings: In the expanded peripheral T cells, antigen specificity was never determined.

About this clone: No antigen is known for it.

This receptor was obtained from an adult with an advanced solid tumor such as melanoma, head and neck, liver or kidney cancer. The sequencing used CD4+ or CD8+ T cells sorted from blood, collected in a trial of the OX40 agonist ivuxolimab.

The chain's CDR3 is CSVTRTGEETQYF. The CDR3 nucleotides read TGCAGCGTTACTCGGACAGGGGAAGAGACCCAGTACTTC. J is TRBJ2-5 and V is TRBV29-1, with 9 bases that match TRBD1. The CDR3 spans 13 residues. Trimming took 5 bases from V and 3 from J; bases not matched to a gene: 4. Germline CDR1 is SQVTM and CDR2 is ANQGSEA.